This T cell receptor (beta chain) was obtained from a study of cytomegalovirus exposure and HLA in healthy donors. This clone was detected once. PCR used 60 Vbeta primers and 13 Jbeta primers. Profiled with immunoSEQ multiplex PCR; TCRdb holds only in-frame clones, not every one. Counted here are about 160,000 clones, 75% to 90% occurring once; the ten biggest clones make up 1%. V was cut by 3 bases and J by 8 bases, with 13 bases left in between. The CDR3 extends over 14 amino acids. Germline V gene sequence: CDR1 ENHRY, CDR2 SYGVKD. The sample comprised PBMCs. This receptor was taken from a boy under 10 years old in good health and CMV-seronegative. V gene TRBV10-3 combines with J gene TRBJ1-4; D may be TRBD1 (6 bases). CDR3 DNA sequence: TGTGCCATCAGTGAAGGCAGGGGTGGCGAAAAACTGTTTTTT. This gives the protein CAISEGRGGEKLFF.